This T cell receptor beta chain was documented in a study of T cell repertoires in cytomegalovirus infection. Study-level background: CMV epitopes, recently identified HLA-C-restricted and well-studied HLA-B-restricted, were used. Shared public TCR beta signatures pointed to both CMV infection and a matching HLA type. General study points: The cumulative frequency of public TCR beta families identified carriers of CMV plus the relevant HLA. Dominating the ex vivo response were TCR beta clonotypes that were CMV-specific and HLA-C-restricted.

TCRdb processed the reads anew with MiXCR; each CDR3 protein has one entry. The sample shows approximately 730,000 distinct CDR3 sequences, almost 30% of them seen only once. Trimming at V came to 1 base and at J to 2 bases, leaving 5 bases not matched to a gene. CDR3 length: 16 residues. CDR1 is KGHSH and CDR2 is LQKENI in the germline V gene. Note on this clonotype: The antigen is undetermined.

The input for sequencing was cultured CD8+ T cells from PBMCs, taken from culture after CMV antigen stimulation. The clonotype was recovered from a human donor in good health (CMV status not recorded). Some clones in this sample may be carry-over from other donors' samples. The gene calls are TRBV18 and TRBJ2-3; 8 bases match TRBD1. The CDR3 here is CASSPRGQADTDTQYF. The CDR3 DNA reads as TGTGCCAGCTCACCACGGGGACAGGCGGACACAGATACGCAGTATTTT.